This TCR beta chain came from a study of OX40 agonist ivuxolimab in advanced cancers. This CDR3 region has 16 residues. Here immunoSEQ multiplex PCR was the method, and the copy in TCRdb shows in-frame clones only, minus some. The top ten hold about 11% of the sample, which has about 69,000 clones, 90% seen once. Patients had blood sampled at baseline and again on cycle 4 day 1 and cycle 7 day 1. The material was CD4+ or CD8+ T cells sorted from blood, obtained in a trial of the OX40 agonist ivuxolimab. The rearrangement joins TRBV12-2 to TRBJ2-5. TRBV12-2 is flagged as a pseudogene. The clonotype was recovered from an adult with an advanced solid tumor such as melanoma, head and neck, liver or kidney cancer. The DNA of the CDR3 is TGTGCAAGTCGCTTAGATCCGGGGGCGCCCGGGGAGACCCAGTACTTC. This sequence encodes CASRLDPGAPGETQYF.